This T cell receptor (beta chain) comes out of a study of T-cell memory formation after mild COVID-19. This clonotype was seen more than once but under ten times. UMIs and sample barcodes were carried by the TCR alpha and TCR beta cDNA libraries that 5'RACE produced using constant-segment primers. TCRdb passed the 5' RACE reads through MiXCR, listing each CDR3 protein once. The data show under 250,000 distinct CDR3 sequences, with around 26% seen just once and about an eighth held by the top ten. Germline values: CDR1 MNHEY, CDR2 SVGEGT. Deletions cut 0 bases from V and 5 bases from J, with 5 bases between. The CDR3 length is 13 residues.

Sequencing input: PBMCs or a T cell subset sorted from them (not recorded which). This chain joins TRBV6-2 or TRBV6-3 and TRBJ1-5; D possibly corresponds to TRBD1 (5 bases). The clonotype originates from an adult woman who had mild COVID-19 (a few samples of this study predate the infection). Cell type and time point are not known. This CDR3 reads CASSYSGDQPQHF. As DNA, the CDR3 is TGTGCCAGCAGTTACTCAGGGGATCAGCCCCAGCATTTT.